The next 27 T cell receptor beta chains were all read from a single sample in a study of T cells after yellow fever vaccination. TCRdb processed the 5' RACE reads anew with MiXCR; each CDR3 protein has one entry. The table has some 600,000 distinct CDR3 sequences, about 12% seen once. The source was PBMCs, collected on the day of the yellow fever booster vaccination. These receptors were collected from a man aged 30 to 45 who received the YFV17D yellow fever vaccine.

This clonotype was picked up a small number of times. The gene calls are TRBV10-3 and TRBJ2-6; D might be TRBD1 (6 bases). In germline, CDR1 is ENHRY, CDR2 SYGVKD. The germline V and J ends were trimmed by 0 bases and 0 bases, with 15 bases remaining between them. This CDR3 comprises 19 residues. The CDR3 coding sequence is TGTGCCATCAGTGAGTCCACGGCAACAGGGCGCTCTGGGGCCAACGTCCTGACTTTC. It yields the protein CAISESTATGRSGANVLTF.

This clonotype was seen at least ten times. The genes are TRBV11-3 and TRBJ1-5, with TRBD1 identical over 12 bases. V shed 5 bases and J 6 bases; nucleotides not matched to a gene: 14. The CDR3 runs to 18 residues. Germline CDR1 SGHNT, CDR2 YENEEA. CDR3 sequence (DNA): TGTGCCAGCAGCCAGGCCGGGACAGGGGGCTACGGGGCTCAGCCCCAGCATTTT. Its translation: CASSQAGTGGYGAQPQHF.

In this sample, this clonotype turned up many times. The chain uses TRBV20-1 and TRBJ1-1, with TRBD1 as a possible D gene (6 bases). Trimming cost V 5 bases and J 5 bases, with 18 bases left between them. CDR3 length: 14 residues. Germline V lookup: CDR1 DFQATT, CDR2 SNEGSKA (reference sequence). CDR3 amino acids: CSAGGGGAITEAFF. CDR3 in DNA: TGCAGTGCTGGAGGTGGGGGGGCGATAACTGAAGCTTTCTTT.

This clonotype has only a few counts. The V call is TRBV11-1, the J call TRBJ2-7, with D maybe TRBD1 (6 bases). CDR1 SGHAT and CDR2 FQDESV come from the germline V gene (reference sequence). Trimming left V 3 bases short and J 2 bases short, with 17 bases between. The CDR3 contains 16 residues. The CDR3 sequence is CASSFAQGRGTYEQYF. For the CDR3, the DNA is TGTGCCAGCAGCTTTGCACAGGGAAGGGGGACCTACGAGCAGTACTTC.

This chain connects TRBV4-1 to TRBJ2-3, with TRBD2 matching 10 bases. Germline lookup yields CDR1 MGHRA and CDR2 YSYEKL. The CDR3 contains 18 residues. V lost 2 bases, J lost 2 bases, and 10 bases stayed unmatched. The CDR3 sequence is CASSQLPLAGVHTDTQYF. The CDR3 nucleotides read TGCGCCAGCAGCCAATTACCCCTAGCGGGAGTACACACAGATACGCAGTATTTT.

This clonotype turned up a few times. The chain joins TRBV7-3 to TRBJ1-3, with D possibly TRBD1 on 5 matching bases. From germline, CDR1 is SGHTA and CDR2 FQGTGA. V lost 8 bases to trimming and J lost 2 bases, with 16 bases between them. The CDR3 contains 15 residues. In nucleotides, the CDR3 is TGTGCCAGCCGCCACAGGATCCGCACTGGAAACACCATATATTTT. Its protein is CASRHRIRTGNTIYF.

This clonotype was observed a few times. The genes are TRBV20-1 and TRBJ2-7, with 10 nucleotides matching TRBD2. Germline lookup yields CDR1 DFQATT and CDR2 SNEGSKA (reference sequence). With 8 bases clipped from V and 4 bases from J, the junction kept 5 bases outside the gene matches. The length of the CDR3 is 12 residues. The CDR3 loop is CSSGRAGYEQYF. DNA for the CDR3: TGCAGTAGCGGGAGGGCCGGGTACGAGCAGTACTTC.

This chain joins TRBV6-1 and TRBJ2-1, with 9 nucleotides matching TRBD2. The CDR3 runs to 15 residues. Germline values: CDR1 MNHNS, CDR2 SASEGT. V dropped 7 bases and J dropped 4; count of bases not matched to a gene: 8. The CDR3 coding sequence is TGTGCCAGCACTCGAGCGGGAGGTTCTTACAATGAGCAGTTCTTC. It encodes CASTRAGGSYNEQFF.

This chain connects TRBV5-1 to TRBJ2-5; D ambiguous. V was pared by 4 bases and J by 0 bases, with 13 bases between. The V gene's germline CDR1 is SGHRS and CDR2 YFSETQ. This CDR3 contains 15 residues. The CDR3 region has the DNA TGCGCCAGCAGCCCGAAGACCTCGTACCAAGAGACCCAGTACTTC. Protein product: CASSPKTSYQETQYF.

The V and J genes are TRBV20-1 and TRBJ2-1; D might be TRBD2 (6 bases). Trimming took off 0 bases at V and 4 bases at J, with 16 bases between the two ends. This CDR3 comprises 16 residues. CDR1 and CDR2 from the germline V gene are DFQATT and SNEGSKA (reference sequence). CDR3 in amino acids: CSARESSYGTYNEQFF. CDR3 sequence (DNA): TGCAGTGCTAGAGAGTCCTCATACGGGACTTACAATGAGCAGTTCTTC.

V usage is TRBV12-3 or TRBV12-4 and J usage is TRBJ2-7; the D gene is possibly TRBD1 (6 bases). This CDR3 contains 13 residues. V was pared by 7 bases and J by 4 bases, with 14 bases between. The chain's CDR3 is CASTWGPLYEQYF. The CDR3 coding sequence is TGTGCCAGCACTTGGGGGCCACTATACGAGCAGTACTTC.

In this sample, this clonotype turned up many times. This chain links TRBV30 with TRBJ2-5, with TRBD2 matching 7 bases. This CDR3 region has 14 residues. V was clipped by 1 base and J by 2 bases; unmatched bases: 4. The V gene's germline CDR1 is GTSNPN and CDR2 SVGIG (reference sequence). The DNA of the CDR3 is TGTGCCTGGAGTGAAGGCGGGAGTCAAGAGACCCAGTACTTC. This encodes CAWSEGGSQETQYF.

This clonotype was counted between two and nine times. The chain couples TRBV6-2 or TRBV6-3 to TRBJ1-6; TRBD1 matches 9 bases. Losses at the gene ends were 6 bases for V and 7 bases for J; bases not matched to a gene: 7. Germline-derived CDR1 and CDR2 are MNHEY and SVGEGT. This CDR3 is built from 15 residues. The CDR3 region is CASRSQGALNSPLHF. CDR3 DNA: TGTGCCAGCAGATCACAGGGGGCATTGAATTCACCCCTCCACTTT.

The chain carries TRBV12-3 or TRBV12-4 and TRBJ1-1, with D tentatively TRBD1 (5 bases). The CDR3 is made up of 14 amino acids. The V and J ends lost 1 base and 5 bases respectively, with 11 bases between them. This CDR3 reads CASSLGGAITEAFF. The CDR3 nucleotides read TGTGCCAGCAGTTTAGGCGGGGCAATTACTGAAGCTTTCTTT.

Comments on this clonotype: Germline and junction disagree at one end, which may indicate a read error. The V and J genes are TRBV7-7 and TRBJ2-3, with D perhaps matching TRBD1 (6 bases). The CDR3 spans 13 residues. Germline CDR1 SSHAT, CDR2 FNYEAQ (reference sequence). CDR3 region: CASSLAGESTQYF. Here the CDR3 DNA reads TGTGCTAGCAGCTTAGCAGGGGAGAGTACGCAGTATTTT.

The chain recombines TRBV7-2 with TRBJ1-5; 10 bases are a match to TRBD1. Losses at the gene ends were 5 bases for V and 11 bases for J; bases not matched to a gene: 6. CDR3 length: 13 residues. The V gene's germline CDR1 is SGHTA and CDR2 FQGNSA. CDR3 protein: CASSDRGRGSQHF. The CDR3 DNA follows: TGTGCCAGCAGCGACAGGGGGCGGGGCTCCCAGCATTTT.

This clonotype was observed a few times. J is TRBJ2-7 and V is TRBV4-3, with 7 bases identical to TRBD1. V was clipped by 1 base and J by 0 bases; unmatched bases: 3. Looked up from germline, CDR1 is LGHNA and CDR2 is YSLEER. This CDR3 contains 15 residues. CDR3 sequence: CASSQVGDSSYEQYF. The CDR3 coding sequence is TGCGCCAGCAGCCAAGTTGGGGACAGCTCCTACGAGCAGTACTTC.

This clonotype was detected a few times. This rearrangement joins TRBV20-1 to TRBJ2-7; TRBD2 matches 10 bases. V shed 3 bases and J 2 bases; nucleotides not matched to a gene: 7. The germline gives CDR1 DFQATT, CDR2 SNEGSKA (reference sequence). CDR3 length equals 15 residues. The CDR3 region has the DNA TGCAGTGCTAGTAAAGCGGGAGGGCCCACCTACGAGCAGTACTTC. Translating it yields CSASKAGGPTYEQYF.

V gene TRBV6-2 or TRBV6-3 combines with J gene TRBJ2-3, with 10 positions matching TRBD2. The V gene end was trimmed by 2 bases and the J gene end by 6 bases; junction bases not matched to a gene: 8. This CDR3 comprises 16 residues. Germline loops: CDR1 MNHEY, CDR2 SVGEGT. Written as DNA, the CDR3 is TGTGCCAGCAGTTACCTTCTAGCGGGAGTTTCGGATACGCAGTATTTT. Its translation is CASSYLLAGVSDTQYF.

This clonotype was counted only a few times. This chain connects TRBV5-1 to TRBJ1-3, with D perhaps matching TRBD1 (5 bases). Trimming pared 4 bases from V and 3 bases from J, leaving 17 bases between. The CDR3 has 16 amino acids. The germline V gene encodes CDR1 SGHRS and CDR2 YFSETQ. The CDR3 protein is CASSLAGQPFGNTIYF. The CDR3 region has the DNA TGCGCCAGCAGCCTGGCGGGGCAGCCGTTTGGAAACACCATATATTTT.

This clonotype was picked up many times. The chain carries TRBV10-3 and TRBJ2-1; 9 bases are shared with TRBD2. After removal of 11 bases from V and 3 bases from J, the junction contained 14 bases not matched to a gene. The CDR3 has 16 amino acids. Germline V gene lookup returns CDR1 ENHRY and CDR2 SYGVKD. The CDR3 bases are TGTGCCTCCGAGGGTCGGCGGGAGGGCCTCTACAATGAGCAGTTCTTC. Translated, it gives CASEGRREGLYNEQFF.

The rearrangement uses TRBV20-1 and TRBJ1-2; D gene ambiguous. Per germline, CDR1 DFQATT and CDR2 SNEGSKA (reference sequence). The CDR3 spans 14 residues. Trimming removed 6 bases at V and 0 bases at J, with 14 bases between. This chain's CDR3 is CSATSSGTNYGYTF. CDR3 bases: TGCAGTGCCACCTCGTCCGGGACTAACTATGGCTACACCTTC.

This clonotype was detected only a few times. The chain combines TRBV20-1 with TRBJ1-1; D is possibly TRBD1 (6 bases). The CDR3 has 14 residues. Germline V gives CDR1 DFQATT, CDR2 SNEGSKA (reference sequence). V was pared by 1 base and J by 9 bases, with 18 bases between. CDR3 in amino acids: CSARAEPTGRKAFF. The CDR3 DNA reads as TGCAGTGCTAGAGCCGAACCAACAGGGCGGAAAGCTTTCTTT.

There are a few counts of this clonotype. The CDR3 DNA is TGTGCCAGCAGCTTACCCCTTAGGGCTAGCGGGGGTTCCTACGAGCAGTACTTC. It codes for CASSLPLRASGGSYEQYF. The V and J genes are TRBV11-2 and TRBJ2-7, with TRBD2 identical over 10 bases. The CDR3 spans 18 residues. CDR1 and CDR2 (germline): SGHAT, FQNNGV. The trim removed 2 bases at V and 1 base at J, leaving 11 bases unmatched.

This clonotype was counted only a few times. The rearrangement joins TRBV5-1 to TRBJ1-1; D might be TRBD1 (5 bases). Germline-derived CDR1 and CDR2 are SGHRS and YFSETQ. CDR3 size: 15 residues. V was cut by 0 bases and J by 4 bases, with 13 bases left in between. Here the CDR3 reads CASSLGPGRGTEAFF. In nucleotides, the CDR3 is TGCGCCAGCAGCTTGGGGCCAGGGCGAGGCACTGAAGCTTTCTTT.

This chain uses TRBV3-1 with TRBJ2-2, with 10 bases matching TRBD2. In germline, CDR1 is LGHDT, CDR2 YNNKEL (reference sequence). With V trimmed by 0 bases and J by 4 bases, 2 bases remained unmatched. CDR3 size: 16 residues. CDR3 residues: CASSQEVAGGTGELFF. In DNA form, the CDR3 reads TGTGCCAGCAGCCAAGAGGTAGCGGGGGGCACCGGGGAGCTGTTTTTT.

This clonotype was recorded at least ten times. The chain joins TRBV5-6 to TRBJ2-4; no clear D gene. Germline CDR1 SGHDT, CDR2 YYEEEE. The length of the CDR3 is 14 residues. Trimming removed 4 bases at V and 6 bases at J, with 14 bases between. CDR3 residues: CASSEWQVSNIQYF. In nucleotides, the CDR3 is TGTGCCAGCAGCGAATGGCAGGTCTCAAACATTCAGTACTTC.